This entry lists 23 T cell receptor beta chains sequenced from one sample in a study of PD-L1 blockade in urothelial cancer. The assay was immunoSEQ multiplex PCR, and TCRdb's table has in-frame clones only and misses some. The profile shows around 25,000 clones, around 85% of them singletons. The sequencing here drew on PBMCs, taken around atezolizumab (anti-PD-L1) treatment. All receptors derive from a man between 50 and 59 years old with urothelial cancer.

The rearrangement links TRBV19 to TRBJ2-1, with D possibly matching TRBD2 (5 bases). The length of the CDR3 is 15 residues. V was cut by 5 bases and J by 0 bases, with 11 bases left in between. Germline CDR1 is LNHDA and CDR2 is SQIVND (reference sequence). For the CDR3, the DNA is TGTGCCAGTAGTGTGACTACGAGCTCCTACAATGAGCAGTTCTTC. Its protein is CASSVTTSSYNEQFF.

This chain joins TRBV5-5 and TRBJ2-1; 8 nucleotides line up with TRBD2. Germline V gene sequence: CDR1 SGHKS, CDR2 YYEKEE (reference sequence). After removal of 3 bases from V and 1 base from J, the junction contained 3 bases not matched to a gene. This CDR3 has 15 amino acids. The CDR3, as DNA: TGTGCCAGCAGCTATAGCGGGGAGTCCTACAATGAGCAGTTCTTC. Amino acids: CASSYSGESYNEQFF.

The genes are TRBV7-3 and TRBJ2-2; 9 positions agree with TRBD1. The germline V gene has CDR1 SGHTA and CDR2 FQGTGA. The CDR3 is made up of 15 amino acids. J was trimmed by 7 bases and V by 4 bases; bases with no gene match: 7. The CDR3 nucleotides read TGTGCCAGCAGCTCCCGGGACAGGGTAGGCGGGGAGCTGTTTTTT. It yields the protein CASSSRDRVGGELFF.

The chain employs TRBV7-9 and TRBJ2-2; D is possibly TRBD1 (6 bases). V shed 8 bases and J shed 0 bases, with 19 bases lying between them. Germline CDR1 SEHNR, CDR2 FQNEAQ (reference sequence). The CDR3 totals 17 residues. CDR3 amino acids: CASPKGQGFSNTGELFF. Here the CDR3 DNA reads TGTGCCAGCCCAAAAGGGCAGGGGTTTTCGAACACCGGGGAGCTGTTTTTT.

The rearrangement uses TRBV28 and TRBJ1-2; no definite D call. The V and J ends lost 11 bases and 0 bases respectively, with 10 bases between them. Looked up from germline, CDR1 is MDHEN and CDR2 is SYDVKM. The CDR3 is 12 amino acids. CDR3 DNA sequence: TGTGCCTGCTGGGCGCCTAACTATGGCTACACCTTC. It translates to CACWAPNYGYTF.

The chain joins TRBV7-8 to TRBJ2-6, with 10 bases aligning to TRBD1. Trimming cost V 3 bases and J 0 bases; bases outside gene matches: 2. Germline CDR1 and CDR2: SGHVS and FQNEAQ. This CDR3 has 17 residues. The CDR3 spells CASSFRTGGSGANVLTF. The DNA for the CDR3 is TGTGCCAGCAGCTTCAGGACAGGGGGCTCTGGGGCCAACGTCCTGACTTTC.

The rearrangement links TRBV7-9 to TRBJ2-3, with 8 bases lining up with TRBD2. The CDR3 loop spans 16 amino acids. In germline, CDR1 is SEHNR, CDR2 FQNEAQ (reference sequence). Trimming at V came to 6 bases and at J to 4 bases, leaving 12 bases not matched to a gene. The CDR3, as DNA: TGTGCCAGCAGTTTCCCCTCCACGGGAGGGTCAGATACGCAGTATTTT. Protein: CASSFPSTGGSDTQYF.

The CDR3 loop reads CASSPILAGVVNEQFF. CDR3 sequence (DNA): TGCGCCAGCAGCCCCATCCTAGCGGGAGTAGTTAATGAGCAGTTCTTC. The chain carries TRBV5-1 and TRBJ2-1; 10 bases are shared with TRBD2. CDR3 length: 16 residues. The trim removed 4 bases at V and 7 bases at J, leaving 11 bases unmatched. Germline V gene data show CDR1 as SGHRS and CDR2 as YFSETQ.

This clone rates as medium-sized. This rearrangement joins TRBV7-2 to TRBJ1-3, with D perhaps matching TRBD1 (5 bases). CDR1 is SGHTA and CDR2 is FQGNSA in the germline V gene. Trimming took 5 bases from V and 0 from J, leaving 11 bases between them. The CDR3 runs 15 residues. In DNA, the CDR3 is TGTGCCAGCAGCCTAGGGGAGCCCTCTGGAAACACCATATATTTT. Amino acids: CASSLGEPSGNTIYF.

This chain joins TRBV18 and TRBJ2-7; 7 bases agree with TRBD1. J lost 2 bases, V lost 5 bases, and 3 bases had no gene match. Germline V lookup: CDR1 KGHSH, CDR2 LQKENI. The CDR3 has 13 residues. The DNA for the CDR3 is TGTGCCAGCTCAGACAGGGTAGCCTACGAGCAGTACTTC. Residues: CASSDRVAYEQYF.

V and J are TRBV7-9 and TRBJ2-2; 9 bases map to TRBD1. Germline trimming cut 8 bases from V and 5 bases from J; bases unmatched to any gene: 6. The germline CDR1 and CDR2 sequences are SEHNR and FQNEAQ (reference sequence). There are 14 residues in the CDR3. CDR3 in amino acids: CASLHRGQTGELFF. The CDR3 nucleotides are TGTGCCAGCTTGCACAGGGGGCAAACCGGGGAGCTGTTTTTT. The variable domain in full, with the rest retrieved from reference TRBV7-9 and TRBJ2-2, is DTGVSQNPRHKITKRGQNVTFRCDPISEHNRLYWYRQTLGQGPEFLTYFQNEAQLEKSRLLSDRFSAERPKGSFSTLEIQRTEQGDSAMYLCASLHRGQTGELFFGEGSRLTVL.

Within the sample, this clone is medium-sized. The chain's CDR3 is CASSLAGINEQFF. The DNA of the CDR3 is TGTGCCAGCAGTTTAGCCGGGATCAATGAGCAGTTCTTC. The chain carries TRBV27 and TRBJ2-1, with D perhaps matching TRBD2 (5 bases). V was cut by 2 bases and J by 6 bases, with 8 bases left in between. The CDR3 contains 13 residues. Germline V gene data show CDR1 as MNHEY and CDR2 as SMNVEV (reference sequence).

This chain links TRBV2 with TRBJ1-1, with D uncertain. Deletions cut 3 bases from V and 0 bases from J, with 20 bases between. CDR3 length: 18 residues. Germline V gives CDR1 SNHLY, CDR2 FYNNEI. In nucleotides, the CDR3 is TGTGCCAGCAGTGAGGTGCGGGCCAGGAGGGTATTGAACACTGAAGCTTTCTTT. Its translation is CASSEVRARRVLNTEAFF.

The chain combines TRBV19 with TRBJ2-7; 9 bases map to TRBD1. There are 16 residues in the CDR3. Germline CDR1 and CDR2: LNHDA and SQIVND (reference sequence). J gave up 1 base and V 5 bases, and 9 bases lay outside the gene matches. The chain's CDR3 is CASSRFGGQGSYEQYF. As DNA, the CDR3 is TGTGCCAGTAGTCGCTTTGGGGGACAGGGATCCTACGAGCAGTACTTC.

This rearrangement joins TRBV27 to TRBJ2-1; tentative D call: TRBD1 (7 bases). The germline gives CDR1 MNHEY, CDR2 SMNVEV (reference sequence). The CDR3 contains 16 residues. Trimming took off 4 bases at V and 5 bases at J, with 18 bases between the two ends. Written as DNA, the CDR3 is TGTGCCAGCAGTTCTTTTATGGGGGGACAGAACAATGAGCAGTTCTTC. Amino acid sequence: CASSSFMGGQNNEQFF.

The chain couples TRBV27 to TRBJ1-6, with 7 bases matching TRBD1. The CDR3 totals 15 residues. V lost 7 bases, J lost 5 bases, and 8 bases stayed unmatched. CDR1 and CDR2 (germline): MNHEY, SMNVEV (reference sequence). The DNA for the CDR3 is TGTGCCAGCACCCTGTCAGGGGGTAATAATTCACCCCTCCACTTT. As protein: CASTLSGGNNSPLHF.

The V call is TRBV10-3, the J call TRBJ2-2, with D uncertain. This CDR3 is built from 15 residues. Per germline, CDR1 ENHRY and CDR2 SYGVKD. V gave up 3 bases and J gave up 3 bases, with 11 bases separating them. CDR3 nucleotides: TGTGCCATCAGTGACGCCCTCCGGGACACCGGGGAGCTGTTTTTT. This sequence encodes CAISDALRDTGELFF.

This chain uses TRBV29-1 with TRBJ1-5, with TRBD1 matching over 9 bases. With V trimmed by 6 bases and J by 6 bases, 9 bases remained unmatched. Germline CDR1 and CDR2: SQVTM and ANQGSEA. This CDR3 comprises 14 residues. The CDR3, as DNA: TGCAGCGTCGCTTCCGGGACAGGGCCTCAGCCCCAGCATTTT. Its translation: CSVASGTGPQPQHF.

This clone was counted between two and nine times. The chain links TRBV19 to TRBJ1-6; 8 bases match TRBD1. The junction had 4 bases not matched to a gene; V was cut back by 9 bases and J by 6 bases. Germline CDR1 reads LNHDA; CDR2 reads SQIVND (reference sequence). The CDR3 is 13 amino acids. The chain's CDR3 is CASAGGLNSPLHF. The CDR3 bases are TGTGCCAGCGCAGGGGGCCTTAATTCACCCCTCCACTTT.

The chain has TRBV28 and TRBJ2-7; perhaps TRBD1 as D (6 bases). Trimming shortened V by 4 bases and J by 4 bases, and 14 bases separated the two germline ends. Germline V CDR1 and CDR2: MDHEN, SYDVKM. The CDR3 contains 14 residues. The CDR3: CASSSWDKGYEQYF. The DNA for the CDR3 is TGTGCCAGCAGTTCCTGGGACAAGGGGTACGAGCAGTACTTC.

The V and J genes are TRBV2 and TRBJ1-5; 9 bases line up with TRBD1. Trimming at V came to 8 bases and at J to 6 bases, leaving 8 bases not matched to a gene. This CDR3 has 14 residues. Germline V lookup: CDR1 SNHLY, CDR2 FYNNEI. CDR3 sequence reads: CASLETGGGQPQHF. The CDR3 nucleotides are TGTGCCAGCCTCGAAACAGGGGGCGGTCAGCCCCAGCATTTT. Combining the CDR3 with reference TRBV2 and TRBJ1-5 gives the whole variable domain EPEVTQTPSHQVTQMGQEVILRCVPISNHLYFYWYRQILGQKVEFLVSFYNNEISEKSEIFDDQFSVERPDGSNFTLKIRSTKLEDSAMYFCASLETGGGQPQHFGDGTRLSIL.

V is TRBV28 and J is TRBJ2-5; 11 bases line up with TRBD2. V dropped 6 bases and J dropped 4; count of bases not matched to a gene: 10. In germline, CDR1 is MDHEN, CDR2 SYDVKM. The CDR3 extends over 16 amino acids. CDR3 nucleotides: TGTGCCAGCAGCGGAACTAGCGGGAGAGGGAGAGAGACCCAGTACTTC. Residues: CASSGTSGRGRETQYF.

This clone was seen a single time. The CDR3 loop is CSAGDRQETQYF. DNA for the CDR3: TGCAGCGCGGGGGACCGCCAGGAGACCCAGTACTTC. The J gene is TRBJ2-5, the V gene TRBV29-1, with D possibly being TRBD2 (6 bases). Trimming removed 7 bases from V and 5 bases from J, with 14 bases in between. There are 12 residues in the CDR3. The germline V gene has CDR1 SQVTM and CDR2 ANQGSEA.